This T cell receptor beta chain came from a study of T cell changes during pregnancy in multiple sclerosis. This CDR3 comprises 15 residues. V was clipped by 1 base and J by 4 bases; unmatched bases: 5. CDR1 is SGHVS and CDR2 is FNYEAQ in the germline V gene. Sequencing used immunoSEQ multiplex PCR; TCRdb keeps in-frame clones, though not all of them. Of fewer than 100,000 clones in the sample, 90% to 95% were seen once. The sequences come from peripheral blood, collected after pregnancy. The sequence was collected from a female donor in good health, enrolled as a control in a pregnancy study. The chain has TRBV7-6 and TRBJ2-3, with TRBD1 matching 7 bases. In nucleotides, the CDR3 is TGTGCCAGCAGCTTAGTGGGTCAGGGGGCAGATACGCAGTATTTT. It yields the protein CASSLVGQGADTQYF.